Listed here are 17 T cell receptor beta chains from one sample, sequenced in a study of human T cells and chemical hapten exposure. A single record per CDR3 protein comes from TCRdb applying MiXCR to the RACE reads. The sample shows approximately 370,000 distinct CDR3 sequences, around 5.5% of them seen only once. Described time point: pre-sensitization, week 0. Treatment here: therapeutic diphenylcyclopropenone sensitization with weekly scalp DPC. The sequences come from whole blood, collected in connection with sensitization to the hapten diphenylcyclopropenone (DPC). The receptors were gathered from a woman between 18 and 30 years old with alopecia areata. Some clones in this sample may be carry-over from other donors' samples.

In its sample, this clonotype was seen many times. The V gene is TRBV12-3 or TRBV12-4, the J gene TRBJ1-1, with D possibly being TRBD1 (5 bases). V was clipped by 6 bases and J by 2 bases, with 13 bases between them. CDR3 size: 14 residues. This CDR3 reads CASSPSRDNTEAFF. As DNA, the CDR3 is TGTGCCAGCAGCCCGTCGAGGGACAACACTGAAGCTTTCTTT.

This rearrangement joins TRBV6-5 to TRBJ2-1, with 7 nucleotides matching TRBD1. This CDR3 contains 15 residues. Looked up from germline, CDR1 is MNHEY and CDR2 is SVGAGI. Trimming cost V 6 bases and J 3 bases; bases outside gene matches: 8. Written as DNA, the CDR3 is TGTGCCAGCAGGGATAACCGGGACAGCTACAATGAGCAGTTCTTC. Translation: CASRDNRDSYNEQFF.

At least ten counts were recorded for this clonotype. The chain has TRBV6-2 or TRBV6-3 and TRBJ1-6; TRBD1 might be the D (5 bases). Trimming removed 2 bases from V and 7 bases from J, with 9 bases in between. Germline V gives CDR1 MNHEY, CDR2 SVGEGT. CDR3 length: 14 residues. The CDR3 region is CASSYDSANSPLHF. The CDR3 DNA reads TGTGCCAGCAGTTACGACAGCGCGAATTCACCCCTCCACTTT.

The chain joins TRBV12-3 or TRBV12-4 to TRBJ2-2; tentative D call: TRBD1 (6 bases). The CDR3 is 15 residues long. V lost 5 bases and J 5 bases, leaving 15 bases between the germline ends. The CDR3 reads CASSGRTAETGELFF. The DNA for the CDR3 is TGTGCCAGCAGTGGTCGGACAGCGGAGACCGGGGAGCTGTTTTTT.

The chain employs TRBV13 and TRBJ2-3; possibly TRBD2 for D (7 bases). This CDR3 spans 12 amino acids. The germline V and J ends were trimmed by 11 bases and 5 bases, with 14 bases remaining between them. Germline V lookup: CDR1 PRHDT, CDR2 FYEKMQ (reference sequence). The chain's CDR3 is CAHGGPQDTQYF. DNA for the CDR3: TGTGCCCACGGGGGGCCTCAAGATACGCAGTATTTT.

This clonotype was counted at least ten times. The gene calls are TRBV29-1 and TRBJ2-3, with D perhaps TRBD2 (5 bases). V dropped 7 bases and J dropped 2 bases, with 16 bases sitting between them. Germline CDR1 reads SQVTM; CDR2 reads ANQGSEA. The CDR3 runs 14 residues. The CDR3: CSAAGGSFTDTQYF. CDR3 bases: TGCAGCGCCGCCGGTGGGAGCTTCACAGATACGCAGTATTTT.

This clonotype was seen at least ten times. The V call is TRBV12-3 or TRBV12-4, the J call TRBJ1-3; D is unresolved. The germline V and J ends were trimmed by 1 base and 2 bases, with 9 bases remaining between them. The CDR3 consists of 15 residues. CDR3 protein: CASSLGQPPGNTIYF. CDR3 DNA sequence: TGTGCCAGCAGTTTAGGGCAGCCACCTGGAAACACCATATATTTT.

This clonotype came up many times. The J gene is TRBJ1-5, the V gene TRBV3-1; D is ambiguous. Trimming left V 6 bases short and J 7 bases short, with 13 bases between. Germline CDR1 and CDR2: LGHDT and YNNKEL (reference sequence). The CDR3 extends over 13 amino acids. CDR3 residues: CASRSAKGQPQHF. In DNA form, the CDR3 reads TGTGCCAGCAGATCCGCCAAGGGCCAGCCCCAGCATTTT.

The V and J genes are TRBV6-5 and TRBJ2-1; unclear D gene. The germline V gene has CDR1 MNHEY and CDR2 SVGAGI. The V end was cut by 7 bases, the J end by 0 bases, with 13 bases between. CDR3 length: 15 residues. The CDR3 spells CASTLTLSSYNEQFF. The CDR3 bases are TGTGCCAGCACCCTGACATTGAGCTCCTACAATGAGCAGTTCTTC.

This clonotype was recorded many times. The CDR3 spells CASSYSNLAGGTDTQYF. The CDR3 DNA reads as TGTGCCAGCAGTTACTCGAACCTAGCGGGGGGCACAGATACGCAGTATTTT. V gene TRBV6-5 combines with J gene TRBJ2-3, with TRBD2 matching over 10 bases. V shed 0 bases and J 1 base; nucleotides not matched to a gene: 4. The CDR3 consists of 17 residues. Germline values: CDR1 MNHEY, CDR2 SVGAGI.

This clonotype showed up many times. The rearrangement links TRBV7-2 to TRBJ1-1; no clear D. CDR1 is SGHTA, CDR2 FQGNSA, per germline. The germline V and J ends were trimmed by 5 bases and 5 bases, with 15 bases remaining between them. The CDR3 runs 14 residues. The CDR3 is CASSPYSKGTEAFF. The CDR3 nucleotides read TGTGCCAGCAGCCCCTACAGTAAAGGGACTGAAGCTTTCTTT.

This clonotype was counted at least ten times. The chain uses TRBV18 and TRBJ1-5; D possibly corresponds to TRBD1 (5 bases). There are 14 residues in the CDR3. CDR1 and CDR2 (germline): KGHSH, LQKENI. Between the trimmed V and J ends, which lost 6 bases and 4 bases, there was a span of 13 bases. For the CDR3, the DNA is TGTGCCAGCTCGCCTGCGGGGGGGAATCAGCCCCAGCATTTT. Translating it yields CASSPAGGNQPQHF.

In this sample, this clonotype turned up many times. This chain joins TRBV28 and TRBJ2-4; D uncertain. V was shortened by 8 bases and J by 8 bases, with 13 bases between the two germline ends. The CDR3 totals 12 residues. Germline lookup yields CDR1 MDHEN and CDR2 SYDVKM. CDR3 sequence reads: CASRSAEYIQYF. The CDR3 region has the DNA TGTGCCAGCCGCTCAGCTGAGTACATTCAGTACTTC.

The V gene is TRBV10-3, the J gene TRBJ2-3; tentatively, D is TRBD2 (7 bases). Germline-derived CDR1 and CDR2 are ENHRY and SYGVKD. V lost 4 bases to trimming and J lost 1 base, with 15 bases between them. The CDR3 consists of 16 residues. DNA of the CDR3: TGTGCCATCAGTGTTTGGGGGGGCCGGGGCACAGATACGCAGTATTTT. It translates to CAISVWGGRGTDTQYF.

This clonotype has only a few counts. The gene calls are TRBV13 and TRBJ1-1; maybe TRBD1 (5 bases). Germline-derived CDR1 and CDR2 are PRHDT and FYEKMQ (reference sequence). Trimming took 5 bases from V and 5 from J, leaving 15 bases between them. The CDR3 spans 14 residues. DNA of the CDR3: TGTGCCAGCAGCCCGGGAGGGGATGGGACTGAAGCTTTCTTT. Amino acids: CASSPGGDGTEAFF.

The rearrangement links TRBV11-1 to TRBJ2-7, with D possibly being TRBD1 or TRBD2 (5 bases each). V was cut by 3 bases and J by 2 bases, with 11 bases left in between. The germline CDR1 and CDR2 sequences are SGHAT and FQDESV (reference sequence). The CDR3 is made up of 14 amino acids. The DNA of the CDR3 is TGTGCCAGCAGCTTGGGACGGACGACCTACGAGCAGTACTTC. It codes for CASSLGRTTYEQYF.

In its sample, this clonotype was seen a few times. CDR3 bases: TGTGCCAGCTCAGGGGGGGCACGGAATGAGCAGTTCTTC. This encodes CASSGGARNEQFF. V and J are TRBV6-5 and TRBJ2-1; D tentatively reads TRBD1 or TRBD2 (7 bases each). CDR1 and CDR2 from the germline V gene are MNHEY and SVGAGI. The CDR3 contains 13 residues. The V and J ends lost 8 bases and 7 bases respectively, with 15 bases between them.